Detailed here is one TCR beta chain. Germline V CDR1 and CDR2: LNHNV, YYDKDF (reference sequence). Trimming stripped 2 bases from V and 5 bases from J, with 4 bases between. This CDR3 contains 12 residues. This entry comes from a study of blood T cell repertoires in COVID-19. In the study overall: The United States, Italy and Spain supplied acute and convalescent COVID-19 samples.

In the source study's methods: The authors estimated nucleated cell counts from reference gene primer amplification. Some clones are missing from TCRdb's copy, which holds only in-frame ones; the method was immunoSEQ multiplex PCR. The V and J calls and clone size come from that table; D and trimming were worked out from the DNA. The sample has some 98,000 clones, about 80% seen once; the top ten hold less than 11%. The chain uses TRBV15 and TRBJ1-5; the D is unclear. The sample comprised peripheral blood. This TCR came from a man in his sixties or seventies with acute or convalescent COVID-19. This chain's CDR3 is CATSRPDQPQHF. The CDR3 nucleotides are TGTGCCACCAGCAGACCGGATCAGCCCCAGCATTTT.